The T cell receptor beta chain described here comes from a study of blood T cell repertoires in COVID-19. For the study at large: Researchers got acute and convalescent COVID-19 samples from the United States, Italy and Spain. Sample material is recorded as cDNA or gDNA derived from T cells, B-cell-depleted T cells, or PBMCs.

This CDR3 is built from 13 residues. Germline CDR1 and CDR2: SGDLS and YYNGEE. V shed 4 bases and J shed 7 bases, with 14 bases lying between them. In the original processing: Estimated nucleated cell counts came from reference gene primer amplification. Only in-frame clones appear in the TCRdb table, and some are missing; sequencing was by immunoSEQ multiplex PCR. V and J calls and clone size follow that table, whereas D and trimming were derived from the DNA. This sample carries about 75,000 clones, roughly 82% of them seen once, and the ten largest clones take around 22%. The V call is TRBV9, the J call TRBJ1-2; D not certain. The source of this sequence is a woman between 50 and 59 years old with acute or convalescent COVID-19. The sample taken for sequencing was peripheral blood. This CDR3 reads CASSRRYPGGYTF. For the CDR3, the DNA is TGTGCCAGCAGCAGGAGGTACCCGGGTGGCTACACCTTC.